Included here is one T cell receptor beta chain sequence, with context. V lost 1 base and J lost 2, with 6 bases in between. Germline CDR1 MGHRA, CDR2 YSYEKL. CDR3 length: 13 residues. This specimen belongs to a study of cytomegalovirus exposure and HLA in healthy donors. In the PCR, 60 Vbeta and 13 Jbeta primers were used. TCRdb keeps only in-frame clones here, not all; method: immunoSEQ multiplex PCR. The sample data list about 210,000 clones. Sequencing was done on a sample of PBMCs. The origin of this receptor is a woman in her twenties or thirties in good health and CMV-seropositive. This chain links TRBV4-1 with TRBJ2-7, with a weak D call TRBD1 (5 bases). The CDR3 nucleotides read TGCGCCAGCAGCCAAGGACAGACCTACGAGCAGTACTTC. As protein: CASSQGQTYEQYF.